The clone carrying this TCR beta chain was seen ten or more times. The antigen is undetermined. Germline V gene data show CDR1 as DFQATT and CDR2 as SNEGSKA (reference sequence). CDR3 size: 15 residues. The V end lost 6 bases, the J end lost 4 bases, and 21 bases lay between the germline ends. This sample is drawn from a study of T cells after yellow fever vaccination. General study points: Abundant bulk-derived clonotypes could contaminate FACS-sorted repertoires.

They built TCR cDNA with 5'RACE template switching, a step that put in a universal primer site and UMIs. From the 5' RACE reads, TCRdb called clonotypes with MiXCR, one entry per CDR3 protein. The sample holds around 590,000 distinct CDR3 sequences, roughly 12% seen once. The material was PBMCs, obtained on the day of the yellow fever booster vaccination. V is TRBV20-1 and J is TRBJ2-5; TRBD1 is a possible D gene (6 bases). The source of this sequence is a man aged 25-45 years who received the YFV17D yellow fever vaccine. The CDR3 coding sequence is TGCAGTGCGAACAACTGGGCAGGGGCCAGAGAGACCCAGTACTTC. It translates to CSANNWAGARETQYF.